This TCR beta chain came from a study of shared clonotypes between healthy human individuals. Study overall: The study drew on two women and a few men aged 18 to 49 as donors.

Trimming stripped 7 bases from V and 3 bases from J, with 16 bases between. Per the germline V gene, CDR1 is MNHEY and CDR2 is SVGAGI. The CDR3 covers 14 residues. Clones were read by immunoSEQ multiplex PCR, and TCRdb kept only the in-frame ones, dropping some. The table includes millions of clones, over 85% detected once. This clone occurred once. V and J are TRBV6-5 and TRBJ2-7; tentative D call: TRBD2 (5 bases). Source material: naive CD4+ T cells sorted from blood. Subset meaning: CD45RA+ positively selected. This sequence was found in a man aged 18 to 35 in good health. The CDR3 protein is CASTPPGSSYEQYF. DNA for the CDR3: TGTGCCAGCACCCCCCCGGGGAGCAGCTACGAGCAGTACTTC.